This is a list of T cell receptor beta chains from one sample in a study of T-cell reconstitution after alpha-beta-depleted transplantation in children. TCRdb fed the PCR reads into MiXCR, producing one record per CDR3 protein. The repertoire consists of around 340,000 distinct CDR3 sequences, with roughly 14% occurring once and the leading ten covering approximately 4.3%. Source: PBMCs, taken from the stem cell graft. These receptor sequences come from a human donor who donated a stem cell graft to a child with Fanconi anemia. Each CDR3 is given without its conserved first and last residue. A clone size is listed for some rows: how often the clone was seen (once, few, many), or a class if it is expanded.

V	size	J	CDR3
TRBV4-3	.	TRBJ2-1	ASSQERAPPINNEQF
TRBV4-3	many	TRBJ1-4	ASSQETGSGSEKLF
TRBV7-2	many	TRBJ2-1	ASSYQGINNEQF
TRBV5-5	.	TRBJ2-1	ASSQSGQYYNEQF
TRBV6-2/TRBV6-3	many	TRBJ1-1	ASIWGTEAF
TRBV11-3	.	TRBJ2-7	ASSLGILGEQY
TRBV5-5	many	TRBJ1-6	ASSLVGGSPLH
TRBV12-3/TRBV12-4	few	TRBJ2-6	ASSRRGTGANVLT
TRBV5-8	once	TRBJ2-1	ASSLRGRGYNQQF
TRBV6-5	few	TRBJ1-6	ASITRRGGSPLH
TRBV5-1	few	TRBJ2-1	ASSLEGANEQF
TRBV24-1	.	TRBJ1-2	ATSEVGQSYGYT
TRBV12-3/TRBV12-4	few	TRBJ2-1	ASRGTGGNEQF
TRBV18	.	TRBJ2-1	ASSLERTGAYNEQF
TRBV28	.	TRBJ2-3	ASSFLAGARDTQY